The 17 T cell receptor beta chains listed next were all sequenced from one sample in a study of T cell repertoires in cytomegalovirus infection (dated by TCRdb to between 2019 and 2020). Which antigens these TCRs recognize remains unknown. For sequencing, an Illumina HiSeq 1500 was employed. TCRdb cleaned the public reads at Q25 with fastp, built clones with MiXCR and kept in-frame beta chains. CDR3 protein duplicates are merged, each entry listing the most common genes and DNA. For this sample the table gives about 68,000 distinct CDR3 sequences, of which under 25% were detected only once. The top ten hold roughly three quarters of the sample. What was sequenced was PBMCs, sequenced either directly or after in vitro stimulation (not recorded which). The receptors originated from a human donor in good health (CMV status not recorded). Some clones in this sample may be carry-over from other donors' samples.

In its sample, this clonotype was seen many times. The rearrangement links TRBV7-2 to TRBJ2-7; D may be TRBD2 (6 bases). The CDR3 has 15 amino acids. CDR1 SGHTA and CDR2 FQGNSA come from the germline V gene. V lost 3 bases and J lost 3, with 15 bases in between. CDR3 in amino acids: CASSLHSGSGYEQYV. CDR3 DNA sequence: TGTGCCAGCAGCTTGCATTCTGGTAGCGGCTACGAGCAGTACGTC.

Details on this clonotype: A much bigger clone sits one base away, suggesting this may be a read error. The V gene is TRBV7-8, the J gene TRBJ2-7; 12 bases align to TRBD2. This CDR3 contains 16 residues. Germline V gene data show CDR1 as SGHVS and CDR2 as FQNEAQ. CDR3 sequence (DNA): TGTGCCAACAGCTCGGGTCGACTAGCGGGAGCCTACGAGCAGTACTTC. It translates to CANSSGRLAGAYEQYF.

This clonotype has more than one count but fewer than ten. The chain is built from TRBV10-3 and TRBJ1-5, with TRBD1 matching over 7 bases. Per the germline V gene, CDR1 is ENHRY and CDR2 is SYGVKD. This CDR3 region has 13 residues. V shed 3 bases and J 6 bases; nucleotides not matched to a gene: 2. The DNA for the CDR3 is TGTGCCATCAGTGAAGCAGGGGGTCAGCCCCAGCATTTT. Protein product: CAISEAGGQPQHF.

This clonotype has a handful of counts. The chain links TRBV7-4 to TRBJ1-2, with TRBD1 identical over 9 bases. Trimming took 4 bases from V and 6 from J; bases not matched to a gene: 6. Germline CDR1 reads SGHVT; CDR2 reads SQSDAQ. The CDR3 is 14 residues long. The CDR3 sequence: CASSSGTGLHGYTF. In DNA form, the CDR3 reads TGTGCCAGCAGCTCCGGGACAGGGCTACATGGCTACACCTTC.

V gene TRBV18 combines with J gene TRBJ1-1; TRBD1 matches at 9 bases. From germline, CDR1 is KGHSH and CDR2 LQKENI. V lost 4 bases and J lost 2; bases outside the gene matches: 11. The CDR3 spans 17 residues. The CDR3 nucleotides read TGTGCCAGCTCACTAAACACCTGGACAGGGGATAACACTGAAGCTTTCTTT. Translating gives CASSLNTWTGDNTEAFF.

CDR3 protein: CASSLRQVVQDTQYF. CDR3 bases: TGTGCCAGCAGCTTACGTCAAGTGGTACAAGATACGCAGTATTTT. The chain is built from TRBV7-2 and TRBJ2-3; D unresolved. The CDR3 has 15 amino acids. From germline, CDR1 is SGHTA and CDR2 FQGNSA. Deletions cut 2 bases from V and 5 bases from J, with 14 bases between.

This clonotype was seen a handful of times. This chain connects TRBV5-1 to TRBJ1-1; D might be TRBD1 (5 bases). The germline V and J ends were trimmed by 0 bases and 1 base, with 7 bases remaining between them. Germline lookup yields CDR1 SGHRS and CDR2 YFSETQ. CDR3 length: 14 residues. CDR3 residues: CASSLGDPNTEAFF. CDR3 coding DNA: TGCGCCAGCAGCTTGGGGGACCCGAACACTGAAGCTTTCTTT.

The chain combines TRBV29-1 with TRBJ2-1; D could derive from TRBD1 or TRBD2 (5 bases each). V lost 1 base and J 10 bases, leaving 14 bases between the germline ends. This CDR3 has 13 residues. From germline, CDR1 is SQVTM and CDR2 ANQGSEA. CDR3 sequence: CSVEGGVGVEQFF. The CDR3 nucleotides read TGCAGCGTTGAAGGAGGGGTTGGGGTAGAGCAGTTCTTC.

This clonotype was found a few times. The chain has TRBV12-3 or TRBV12-4 and TRBJ2-1; TRBD2 aligns across 12 bases. CDR3 length: 17 amino acids. The trim removed 6 bases at V and 3 bases at J, leaving 9 bases unmatched. Here the CDR3 DNA reads TGTGCCAGCAGCCCCCTGACTAGCGGGAGCGGCTACAATGAGCAGTTCTTC. As protein: CASSPLTSGSGYNEQFF.

This clonotype was detected only a few times. The genes are TRBV12-3 or TRBV12-4 and TRBJ1-1; D is unresolved. This CDR3 comprises 12 residues. V lost 4 bases to trimming and J lost 2 bases, with 5 bases between them. The CDR3 loop reads CASSSRNTEAFF. The CDR3 bases are TGTGCCAGCAGTTCTCGAAACACTGAAGCTTTCTTT.

This clonotype appeared many times. The chain links TRBV2 to TRBJ2-5; TRBD2 matches at 7 bases. The J segment lost 3 bases and the V segment lost 3 bases, leaving 4 bases of the junction unmatched. CDR1 SNHLY and CDR2 FYNNEI come from the germline V gene. The CDR3 runs 14 residues. The CDR3 reads CASSDLAEKETQYF. CDR3 nucleotide sequence: TGTGCCAGCAGTGACCTAGCGGAGAAAGAGACCCAGTACTTC.

The V gene is TRBV5-1, the J gene TRBJ2-1; 8 bases are a match to TRBD2. Germline trimming cut 4 bases from V and 10 bases from J; bases unmatched to any gene: 10. Germline V gene lookup returns CDR1 SGHRS and CDR2 YFSETQ. The CDR3 consists of 14 residues. The CDR3 is CASSRAGDGEEQFF. CDR3 bases: TGCGCCAGCAGCAGAGCGGGAGATGGGGAGGAGCAGTTCTTC.

This clonotype showed up many times. J is TRBJ2-1 and V is TRBV4-1; TRBD2 agrees at 7 bases. V dropped 3 bases and J dropped 7; count of bases not matched to a gene: 3. CDR3 size: 13 residues. Germline values: CDR1 MGHRA, CDR2 YSYEKL. CDR3 residues: CASSQGRGNEQFF. In DNA, the CDR3 is TGCGCCAGCAGCCAGGGGAGGGGTAATGAGCAGTTCTTC.

In this sample, this clonotype turned up many times. J is TRBJ2-3 and V is TRBV7-2; 11 bases map to TRBD2. The trim removed 5 bases at V and 4 bases at J, leaving 11 bases unmatched. Germline V CDR1 and CDR2: SGHTA, FQGNSA. CDR3 length: 17 amino acids. CDR3 region: CASSGQLAGVSADTQYF. The CDR3 region has the DNA TGTGCCAGCAGCGGCCAACTAGCGGGAGTATCAGCAGATACGCAGTATTTT.

The chain uses TRBV4-1 and TRBJ2-2, with TRBD2 matching 11 bases. CDR1 and CDR2 from the germline V gene are MGHRA and YSYEKL. The CDR3 has 17 amino acids. With 1 base clipped from V and 8 bases from J, the junction kept 9 bases outside the gene matches. CDR3 residues: CASSQVLAGGEVGELFF. In DNA, the CDR3 is TGCGCCAGCAGCCAAGTGCTAGCGGGAGGCGAGGTTGGGGAGCTGTTTTTT.

This clonotype was counted ten times or more. The chain has TRBV7-2 and TRBJ2-1; 8 bases align to TRBD2. Trimming took 1 base from V and 3 from J; bases not matched to a gene: 5. CDR1 and CDR2 (germline): SGHTA, FQGNSA. The CDR3 contains 16 residues. This chain's CDR3 is CASSLEVAGFYNEQFF. The CDR3 bases are TGTGCCAGCAGCTTAGAGGTAGCGGGGTTCTACAATGAGCAGTTCTTC.

This chain links TRBV2 with TRBJ1-2; D perhaps matches TRBD1 (6 bases). V was cut by 3 bases and J by 2 bases, with 10 bases left in between. The CDR3 is 14 residues long. Germline V gene data show CDR1 as SNHLY and CDR2 as FYNNEI. CDR3 nucleotides: TGTGCCAGCAGTGAGCAGGGGTCAAACTATGGCTACACCTTC. Its protein is CASSEQGSNYGYTF.